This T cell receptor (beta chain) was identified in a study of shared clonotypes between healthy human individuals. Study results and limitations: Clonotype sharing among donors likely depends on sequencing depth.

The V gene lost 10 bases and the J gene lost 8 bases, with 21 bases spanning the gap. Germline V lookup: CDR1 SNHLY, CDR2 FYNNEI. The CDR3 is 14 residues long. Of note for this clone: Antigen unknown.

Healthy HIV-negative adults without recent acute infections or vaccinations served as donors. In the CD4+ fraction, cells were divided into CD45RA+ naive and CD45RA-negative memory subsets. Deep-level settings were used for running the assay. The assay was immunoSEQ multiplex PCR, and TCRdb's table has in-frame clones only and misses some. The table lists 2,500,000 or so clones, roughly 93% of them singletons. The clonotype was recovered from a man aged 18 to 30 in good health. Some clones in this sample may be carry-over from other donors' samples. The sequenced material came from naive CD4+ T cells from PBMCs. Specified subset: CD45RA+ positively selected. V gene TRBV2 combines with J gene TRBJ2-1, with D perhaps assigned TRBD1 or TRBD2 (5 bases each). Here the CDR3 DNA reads TGTGCCAATTCAAAGGGACCCAGAGGGGATGAGCAGTTCTTC. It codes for CANSKGPRGDEQFF.